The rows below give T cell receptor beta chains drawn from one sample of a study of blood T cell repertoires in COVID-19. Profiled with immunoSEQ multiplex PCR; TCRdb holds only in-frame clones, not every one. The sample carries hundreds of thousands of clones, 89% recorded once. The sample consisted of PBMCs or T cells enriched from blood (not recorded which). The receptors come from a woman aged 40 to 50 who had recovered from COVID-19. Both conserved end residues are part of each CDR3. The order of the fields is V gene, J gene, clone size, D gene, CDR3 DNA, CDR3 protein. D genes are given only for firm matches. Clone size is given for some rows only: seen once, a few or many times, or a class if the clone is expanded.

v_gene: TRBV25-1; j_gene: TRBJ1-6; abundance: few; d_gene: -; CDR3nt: TGTGCCAGCAGTGATAAGGGCCAGGGGCGTTCACCCCTCCACTTT; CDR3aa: CASSDKGQGRSPLHF
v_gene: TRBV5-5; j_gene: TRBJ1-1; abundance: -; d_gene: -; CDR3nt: TGTGCCAGCAGCTTCAGTATGAACACTGAAGCTTTCTTT; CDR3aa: CASSFSMNTEAFF
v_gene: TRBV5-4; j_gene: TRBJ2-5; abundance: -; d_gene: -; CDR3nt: TGTGCCAGCAGCCGGGCCCCCCGGGACTCCCAAGAGACCCAGTACTTC; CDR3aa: CASSRAPRDSQETQYF
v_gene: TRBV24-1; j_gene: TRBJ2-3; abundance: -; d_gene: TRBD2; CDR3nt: TGTGCCACCAGTGATTTACTCCTTACGGGGGGTACGCAGTATTTT; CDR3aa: CATSDLLLTGGTQYF
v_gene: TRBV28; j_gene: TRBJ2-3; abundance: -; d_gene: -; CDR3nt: TGTGCCAGCAGTTTCGAGGACCGGGGAGATACGCAGTATTTT; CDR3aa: CASSFEDRGDTQYF
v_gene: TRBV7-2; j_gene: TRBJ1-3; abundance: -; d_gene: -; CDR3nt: TGTGCCAGCAGACTGGACAGTTCCTCTGGAAACACCATATATTTT; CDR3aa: CASRLDSSSGNTIYF
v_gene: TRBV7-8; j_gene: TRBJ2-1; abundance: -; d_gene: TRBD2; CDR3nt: TGTGCCAGCAGCTTAGAATTGGGGGGGTATGAGCAGTTCTTC; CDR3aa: CASSLELGGYEQFF
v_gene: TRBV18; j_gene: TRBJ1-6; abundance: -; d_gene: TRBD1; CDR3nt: TGTGCCAGCTCACTTCGGACAGGGGAACATTCACCCCTCCACTTT; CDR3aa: CASSLRTGEHSPLHF
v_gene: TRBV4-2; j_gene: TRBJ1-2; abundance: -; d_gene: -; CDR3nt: TGTGCCAGCAGCCAAACCGGGACTAACTATGGCTACACCTTC; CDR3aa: CASSQTGTNYGYTF
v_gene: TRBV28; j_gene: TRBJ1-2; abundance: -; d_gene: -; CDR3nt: TGTGCCAGCAGTTTCGCCAGTTATGGCTACACCTTC; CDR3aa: CASSFASYGYTF
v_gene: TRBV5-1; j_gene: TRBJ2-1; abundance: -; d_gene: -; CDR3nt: TGCGCCAGCAGCTCCTTAGCGGATCCGGGATACAATGAGCAGTTCTTC; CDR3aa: CASSSLADPGYNEQFF
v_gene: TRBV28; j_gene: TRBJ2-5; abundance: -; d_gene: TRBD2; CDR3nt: TGTGCCAGCAGTCGGGGGGGGCGTGGAGAGACCCAGTACTTC; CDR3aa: CASSRGGRGETQYF
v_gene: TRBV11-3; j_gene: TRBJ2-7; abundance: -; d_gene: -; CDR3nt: TGTGCCAGCAGCCAGGAGGTGGGGTACGAGCAGTACTTC; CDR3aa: CASSQEVGYEQYF
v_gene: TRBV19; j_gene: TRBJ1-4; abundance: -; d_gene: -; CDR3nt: TGTGCCAGTAGGCAGGGTTCGACGAATGAAAAACTGTTTTTT; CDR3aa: CASRQGSTNEKLFF
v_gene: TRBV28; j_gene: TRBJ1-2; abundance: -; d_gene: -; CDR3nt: TGTGCCAGCAGCCTAAGGGTCCCTTGGGGCTCACTAAATGGCTACACCTTC; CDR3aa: CASSLRVPWGSLNGYTF
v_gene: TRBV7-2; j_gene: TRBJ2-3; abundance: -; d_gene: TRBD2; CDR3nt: TGTGCCAGCAGCCCCCGGACTAGCGGGAGGGCCAGGACAGATACGCAGTATTTT; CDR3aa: CASSPRTSGRARTDTQYF
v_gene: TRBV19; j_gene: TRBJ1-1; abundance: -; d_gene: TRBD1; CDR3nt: TGTGCCAGTAGCCTGGGACAGCATGGGAACACTGAAGCTTTCTTT; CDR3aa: CASSLGQHGNTEAFF
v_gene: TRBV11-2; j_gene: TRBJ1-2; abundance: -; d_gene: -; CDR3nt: TGTGCCAGCAGCTCAGGGGTTTGGGACTATGGCTACACCTTC; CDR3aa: CASSSGVWDYGYTF
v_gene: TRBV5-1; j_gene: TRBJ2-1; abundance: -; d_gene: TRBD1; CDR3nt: TGCGCCAGCAGCTCCAGGACAGGGAGCTCCTACAATGAGCAGTTCTTC; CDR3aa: CASSSRTGSSYNEQFF
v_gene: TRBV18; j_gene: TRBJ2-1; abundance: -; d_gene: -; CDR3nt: TGTGCCAGCTCCCCTTCGTACAATGAGCAGTTCTTC; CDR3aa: CASSPSYNEQFF
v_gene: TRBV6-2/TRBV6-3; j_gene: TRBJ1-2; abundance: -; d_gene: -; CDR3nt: TGTGCCAGCAGTTTCCGGGGTGAGAACTATGGCTACACCTTC; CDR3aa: CASSFRGENYGYTF
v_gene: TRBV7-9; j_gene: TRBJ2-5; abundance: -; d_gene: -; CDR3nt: TGTGCCAGCAGCTTAGGTAGCAGCCAAGTAACCCAGTACTTC; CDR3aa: CASSLGSSQVTQYF
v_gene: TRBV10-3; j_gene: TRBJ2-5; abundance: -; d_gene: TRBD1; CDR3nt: TGTGCCATCAGTGAGTCGACAGGGGAGCGAGGGACCCAGTACTTC; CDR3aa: CAISESTGERGTQYF
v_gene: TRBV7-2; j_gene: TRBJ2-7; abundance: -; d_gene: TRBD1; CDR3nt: TGTGCCAGCAGCGCGGGACAGGGGGCTTCCTACGAGCAGTACTTC; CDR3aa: CASSAGQGASYEQYF
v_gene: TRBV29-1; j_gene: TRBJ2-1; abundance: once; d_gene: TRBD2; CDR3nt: TGCAGCGCCGCGGGGGTAGCGGGAGCTGGGGAGCAGTTCTTC; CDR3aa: CSAAGVAGAGEQFF
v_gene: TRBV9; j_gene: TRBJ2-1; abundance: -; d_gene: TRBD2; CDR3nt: TGTGCCAGCAGCACAGAAGCGGGGAGTTACAATGAGCAGTTCTTC; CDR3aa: CASSTEAGSYNEQFF
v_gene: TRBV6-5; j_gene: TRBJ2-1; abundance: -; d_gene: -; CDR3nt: TGTGCCAGCAGTTACTTCCTTGGAGACCACAATGAGCAGTTCTTC; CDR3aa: CASSYFLGDHNEQFF
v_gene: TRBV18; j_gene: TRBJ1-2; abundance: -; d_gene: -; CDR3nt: TGTGCCAGCTCACCTCTTGGTAACAGTAGAGATGGCTACACCTTC; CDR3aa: CASSPLGNSRDGYTF
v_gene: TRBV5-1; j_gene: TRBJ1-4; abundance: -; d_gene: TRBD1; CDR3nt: TGCGCCAGCAGCCCTCTGACAGGGGCCTCGGAAAAACTGTTTTTT; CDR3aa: CASSPLTGASEKLFF
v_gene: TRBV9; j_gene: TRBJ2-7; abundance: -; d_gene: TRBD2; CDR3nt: TGTGCCAGCAGCGTAGCTGATGGACTAGCAGACGAGCAGTACTTC; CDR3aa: CASSVADGLADEQYF
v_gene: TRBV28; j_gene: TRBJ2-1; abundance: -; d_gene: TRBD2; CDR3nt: TGTGCCAGCAGTTCCGGGGTAGCGGGGTACAATGAGCAGTTCTTC; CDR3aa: CASSSGVAGYNEQFF
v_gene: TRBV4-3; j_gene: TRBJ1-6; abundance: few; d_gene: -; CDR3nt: TGCGCCAGCAGCCAAGATCCCGGAGTTAATTCACCCCTCCACTTT; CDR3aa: CASSQDPGVNSPLHF
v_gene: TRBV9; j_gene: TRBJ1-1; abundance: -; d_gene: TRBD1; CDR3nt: TGTGCCAGCAGCGAACCGGGACAGGGGGGGCCTTTCTTT; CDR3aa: CASSEPGQGGPFF
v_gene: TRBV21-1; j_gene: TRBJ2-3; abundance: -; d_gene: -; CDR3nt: TGTGCCAGCAGCATTACTTTGAACGGTCCAGGTAGCACAGATACGCAGTATTTT; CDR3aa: CASSITLNGPGSTDTQYF
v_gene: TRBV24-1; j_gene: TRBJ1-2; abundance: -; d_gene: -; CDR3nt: TGTGCCACCAGTATGACCGAGGGAACTGGCTACACCTTC; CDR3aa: CATSMTEGTGYTF
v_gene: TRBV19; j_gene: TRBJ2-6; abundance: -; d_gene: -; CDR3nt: TGTGCCAGTAGTATAGTGCCCCTGGGGCTGGCTGGGGCCAACGTCCTGACTTTC; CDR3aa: CASSIVPLGLAGANVLTF
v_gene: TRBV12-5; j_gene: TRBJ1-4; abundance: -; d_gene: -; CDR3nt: TGTGCTAGTGGTTTGATCGGGAAGGGCGAATGGGGACTGGCGAGTGAAAAACTGTTTTTT; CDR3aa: CASGLIGKGEWGLASEKLFF
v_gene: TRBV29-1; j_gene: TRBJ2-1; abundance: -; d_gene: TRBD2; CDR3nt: TGCAGCGTTGAAGGGGGACTAGCGGGGGAACCTTTACAATTTGGGCAGTTCTTC; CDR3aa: CSVEGGLAGEPLQFGQFF
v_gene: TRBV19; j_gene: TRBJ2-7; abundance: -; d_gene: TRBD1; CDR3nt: TGTGCCAGTTCGAGTTTCGGGACAGCATCCTACGAGCAGTACTTC; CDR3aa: CASSSFGTASYEQYF
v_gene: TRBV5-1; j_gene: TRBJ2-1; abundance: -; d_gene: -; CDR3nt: TGCGCCAGCAGCTCCGACAGCGATATCTACAATGAGCAGTTCTTC; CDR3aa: CASSSDSDIYNEQFF
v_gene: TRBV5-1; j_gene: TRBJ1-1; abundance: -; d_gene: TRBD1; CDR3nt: TGCGCCAGCAGCTGGCAGGGGGCCACTGAAGCTTTCTTT; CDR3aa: CASSWQGATEAFF
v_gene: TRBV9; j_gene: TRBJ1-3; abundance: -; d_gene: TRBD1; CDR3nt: TGTGCCAGCAGCGTAGCCGGACAGGGGAGTACTGGAAACACCATATATTTT; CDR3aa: CASSVAGQGSTGNTIYF